The subject of this entry is one T cell receptor beta chain. No antigen is known for it. The CDR3 contains 17 residues. V was trimmed by 5 bases and J by 3 bases, leaving 20 bases between them. Germline assignment: CDR1 MNHEY and CDR2 SMNVEV (reference sequence). This entry belongs to a study of T cell responses to AZD1222 COVID-19 vaccine. Points from the study as a whole: Among the donors, most were white British and more were female, and clonal diversity was possibly underestimated.

Measured with immunoSEQ multiplex PCR; TCRdb has only the in-frame clones, and not every one. The repertoire holds about 120,000 clones, with 80% to 95% as singletons. The TCR comes from an adult who received the MenACWY meningococcal vaccine as a control. Here the sequenced sample was peripheral blood, taken 28 days after the second dose of the MenACWY control vaccine. This chain uses TRBV27 with TRBJ1-5; D is possibly TRBD1 (5 bases). Here the CDR3 reads CASSPRAGSVNNQPQHF. The CDR3 DNA reads as TGTGCCAGCAGTCCCCGGGCAGGGTCAGTAAACAATCAGCCCCAGCATTTT.